The clone carrying this T cell receptor (beta chain) was detected only a few times. Its antigen is unidentified. A universal primer site was incorporated via template switching, and the cDNA contained unique molecular identifiers. A single record per CDR3 protein comes from TCRdb applying MiXCR to the 5' RACE reads. The table has 460,000 or so distinct CDR3 sequences, 12% to 15% seen once. The sample is drawn from a study of identical twins. This CDR3 contains 12 residues. V lost 4 bases and J lost 8, with 10 bases in between. Germline V gene sequence: CDR1 SGHRS, CDR2 YFSETQ. Findings and caveats of the study: Models underestimated how often monozygotic twins shared out-of-frame TCR alpha.

A further study also used this sample, focusing on yellow fever vaccine responses in identical twins.

The clonotype was recovered from a young woman in good health. Specimen: CD4+ T cells sorted from blood. The V gene is TRBV5-1, the J gene TRBJ2-1; the D is unclear. The CDR3 spells CASSGIGHEQFF. The CDR3 nucleotides are TGCGCCAGCAGCGGTATAGGGCATGAGCAGTTCTTC.